Reported below is one TCR beta chain. The data originate from a study of CD8+ T cells in alopecia areata. Treatment described: oral pan-JAK inhibitor, 5-10 mg twice daily. It was from alopecia areata patients that lesional scalp punch biopsies and peripheral blood were collected. Germline values: CDR1 SGHRS, CDR2 YFSETQ. The germline V and J ends were trimmed by 1 base and 5 bases, with 8 bases remaining between them. This CDR3 is 13 amino acids long. Extracted RNA was reverse transcribed into cDNA, the sequencing template. TCRdb keeps only in-frame clones here, not all; method: immunoSEQ multiplex PCR. The data show 150,000 to 200,000 clones, with around 51% seen just once and roughly 9.1% held by the top ten.

The rearrangement links TRBV5-1 to TRBJ2-3, with D possibly matching TRBD1 (6 bases). The TCR sequence derives from a human donor with alopecia areata. The sequencing here drew on CD8+ T cells sorted from blood, taken around week 54, from a patient treated with tofacitinib. CDR3 sequence (DNA): TGCGCCAGCAGCTTGACAGGGTTAGATACGCAGTATTTT. Protein sequence: CASSLTGLDTQYF.